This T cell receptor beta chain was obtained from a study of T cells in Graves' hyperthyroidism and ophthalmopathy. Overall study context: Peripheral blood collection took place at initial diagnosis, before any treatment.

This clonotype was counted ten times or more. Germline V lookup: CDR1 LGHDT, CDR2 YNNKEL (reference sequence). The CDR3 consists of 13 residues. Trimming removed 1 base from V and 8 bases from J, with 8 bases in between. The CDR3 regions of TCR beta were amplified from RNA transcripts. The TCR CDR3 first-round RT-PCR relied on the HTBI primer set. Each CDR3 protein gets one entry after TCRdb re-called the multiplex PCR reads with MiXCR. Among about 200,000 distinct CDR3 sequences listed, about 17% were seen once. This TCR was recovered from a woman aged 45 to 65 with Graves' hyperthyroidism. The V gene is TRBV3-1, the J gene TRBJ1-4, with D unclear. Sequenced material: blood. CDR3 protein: CASSQVVGEKLFF. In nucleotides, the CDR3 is TGTGCCAGCAGCCAAGTGGTCGGCGAAAAACTGTTTTTT.